This TCR beta chain was identified in a study of T-cell reconstitution after alpha-beta-depleted transplantation in children. Regarding the study as a whole: Counts and diversity of T cells one year after transplant came mostly from newly produced T cells. Two months or so post-transplant, alpha-beta T cells reportedly derived from several hundred expanded graft clones.

This clonotype came up once. Its antigen remains unidentified. The TCRbeta library incorporated unique molecular identifiers. MiXCR, applied by TCRdb to the PCR reads, yields one record per CDR3 protein. Of a few hundred thousand distinct CDR3 sequences listed, roughly 13% are singletons. In germline, CDR1 is SGHDN, CDR2 FVKESK. The junction had 9 bases not matched to a gene; V was cut back by 0 bases and J by 1 base. The CDR3 runs to 20 residues. Specimen: PBMCs, mostly from graft donor cells, collected 360 days after TCRalphabeta/CD19-depleted stem cell transplant. This TCR came from a male patient younger than 18 who had a stem cell transplant for acute myeloid leukemia, so the T cells may come from the graft donor. V gene TRBV14 combines with J gene TRBJ2-1; TRBD2 agrees at 13 bases. CDR3 DNA: TGTGCCAGCAGCCAAGAGGGGGGACTAGCGGGGCCAGCTTCCTACAATGAGCAGTTCTTC. It yields the protein CASSQEGGLAGPASYNEQFF. Using reference TRBV14 and TRBJ2-1 for the parts outside the CDR3, the full variable domain is EAGVTQFPSHSVIEKGQTVTLRCDPISGHDNLYWYRRVMGKEIKFLLHFVKESKQDESGMPNNRFLAERTGGTYSTLKVQPAELEDSGVYFCASSQEGGLAGPASYNEQFFGPGTRLTVL.